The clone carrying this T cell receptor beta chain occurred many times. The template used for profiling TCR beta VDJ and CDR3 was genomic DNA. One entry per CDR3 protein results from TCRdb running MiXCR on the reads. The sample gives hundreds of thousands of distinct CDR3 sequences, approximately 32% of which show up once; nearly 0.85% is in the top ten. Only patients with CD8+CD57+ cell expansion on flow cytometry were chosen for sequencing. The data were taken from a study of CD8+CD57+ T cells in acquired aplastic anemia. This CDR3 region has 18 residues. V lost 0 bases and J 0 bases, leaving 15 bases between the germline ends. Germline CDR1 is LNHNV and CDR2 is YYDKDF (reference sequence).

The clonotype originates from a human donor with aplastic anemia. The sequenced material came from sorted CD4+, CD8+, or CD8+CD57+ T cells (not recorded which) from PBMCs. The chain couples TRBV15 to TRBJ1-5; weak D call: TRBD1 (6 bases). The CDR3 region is CATSREANRDYSNQPQHF. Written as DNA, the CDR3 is TGTGCCACCAGCAGAGAGGCGAACAGGGATTATAGCAATCAGCCCCAGCATTTT.